The rows below give T cell receptor beta chains drawn from one sample of a study of blood T cell repertoires in COVID-19. Repertoires were generated with immunoSEQ multiplex PCR, while TCRdb's copy carries only in-frame clones and drops some. This sample has about 240,000 clones, with over 80% found just once. The source material was peripheral blood. The receptors derive from a man aged 25-45 years who had recovered from COVID-19. Both conserved end residues are part of each CDR3. The order of the fields is CDR3 protein, CDR3 DNA, clone size, D gene, J gene, V gene. D genes are given only for firm matches. Only part of the rows carry a size: once, few, many, or a class if the clone is expanded.

CASSTGRQPQHF,TGTGCCAGCTCAACAGGGCGTCAGCCCCAGCATTTT,few,.,TRBJ1-5,TRBV21-1
CASSGQGPGGYTF,TGTGCCAGCAGTGGACAGGGCCCCGGGGGCTACACCTTC,.,TRBD1,TRBJ1-2,TRBV2
CASSLGLDTEAFF,TGTGCCAGTAGTCTGGGGCTAGACACTGAAGCTTTCTTT,.,.,TRBJ1-1,TRBV19
CASSQTSGVYNEQFF,TGTGCCAGTAGTCAGACTAGCGGGGTCTACAATGAGCAGTTCTTC,.,TRBD2,TRBJ2-1,TRBV19
CASSEPAGGPGNEQFF,TGTGCCAGCAGTGAACCTGCGGGGGGGCCGGGGAATGAGCAGTTCTTC,.,TRBD2,TRBJ2-1,TRBV2
CAVPRDGANVLTF,TGTGCCGTCCCCAGGGATGGGGCCAACGTCCTGACTTTC,.,.,TRBJ2-6,TRBV7-9
CASSLETDSLKTNEKLFF,TGTGCCAGCAGTTTAGAGACAGACTCCTTAAAAACTAATGAAAAACTGTTTTTT,once,.,TRBJ1-4,TRBV28
CASSTGNTGELFF,TGTGCCAGTAGTACAGGGAACACCGGGGAGCTGTTTTTT,.,.,TRBJ2-2,TRBV19
CASSLTGDGNTIYF,TGCGCCAGCAGCTTGACAGGAGACGGAAACACCATATATTTT,.,.,TRBJ1-3,TRBV5-1
CASSIPGQGLQYF,TGTGCCAGTAGCATCCCGGGACAGGGCCTCCAGTACTTC,many,TRBD1,TRBJ2-7,TRBV19
CASSYNQAPFNSPLHF,TGTGCCAGCAGTTACAATCAGGCCCCATTCAATTCACCCCTCCACTTT,few,.,TRBJ1-6,TRBV6-2/TRBV6-3
CASSILDRQAEKLFF,TGTGCCAGCAGCATATTGGACAGACAGGCCGAAAAACTGTTTTTT,.,.,TRBJ1-4,TRBV21-1
CASSYASGIKNTEAFF,TGTGCCAGCAGTTACGCTTCAGGGATCAAGAACACTGAAGCTTTCTTT,.,.,TRBJ1-1,TRBV6-5
CASSLEESKSYNEQFF,TGTGCCAGCAGCTTGGAAGAGAGTAAGTCCTACAATGAGCAGTTCTTC,.,.,TRBJ2-1,TRBV5-5
CASKRLAGDTQYF,TGTGCCAGCAAAAGGCTAGCGGGAGATACGCAGTATTTT,.,TRBD2,TRBJ2-3,TRBV27
CASSFAGGTEAFF,TGTGCCAGCAGTTTTGCAGGCGGGACTGAAGCTTTCTTT,.,.,TRBJ1-1,TRBV12-3/TRBV12-4
CASSPRQPGTGGRSQNIQYF,TGTGCCAGCTCACCGCGCCAACCCGGGACAGGGGGCCGGAGCCAAAACATTCAGTACTTC,.,TRBD1,TRBJ2-4,TRBV18
CATLRTGGNTGELFF,TGTGCCACCCTACGGACAGGGGGCAACACCGGGGAGCTGTTTTTT,.,TRBD1,TRBJ2-2,TRBV6-5
CASSAPGGRYTGELFF,TGTGCCAGCAGCGCCCCCGGGGGACGTTACACCGGGGAGCTGTTTTTT,few,.,TRBJ2-2,TRBV3-1/TRBV3-2
CASSLSGGTYEQYF,TGTGCCAGCAGCTTAAGCGGCGGGACCTACGAGCAGTACTTC,.,.,TRBJ2-7,TRBV7-2
CASSLEATLNTEAFF,TGCGCCAGCAGCTTGGAGGCGACTTTGAACACTGAAGCTTTCTTT,.,.,TRBJ1-1,TRBV5-1
CASSEEWPQHF,TGTGCCAGCAGTGAGGAGTGGCCCCAGCATTTT,few,.,TRBJ1-5,TRBV6-1
CASSLGGYYGYTF,TGTGCCAGCAGTTTGGGGGGGTATTATGGCTACACCTTC,.,.,TRBJ1-2,TRBV12-3/TRBV12-4
CASSLTDRVNYGYTF,TGTGCCAGCAGCTTGACGGACAGGGTTAACTATGGCTACACCTTC,.,TRBD1,TRBJ1-2,TRBV5-6
CASSQGGTGRSSYNEQFF,TGCGCCAGCAGCCAAGGGGGGACAGGGAGAAGCTCCTACAATGAGCAGTTCTTC,.,TRBD1,TRBJ2-1,TRBV4-1
CASSYLGEGQAFF,TGTGCCAGCAGTTACTTGGGGGAGGGACAAGCTTTCTTT,.,.,TRBJ1-1,TRBV6-5
CASSFNVETQYF,TGTGCCAGCAGTTTTAATGTCGAGACCCAGTACTTC,.,.,TRBJ2-5,TRBV28
CASSFTHSTEAFF,TGTGCCAGCAGCTTTACTCATTCGACTGAAGCTTTCTTT,few,.,TRBJ1-1,TRBV7-9
CASSLGQAATGELFF,TGCGCCAGCAGCCTCGGACAAGCAGCGACCGGGGAGCTGTTTTTT,.,.,TRBJ2-2,TRBV5-1
CASSLGTGGHNEQFF,TGTGCCAGCAGCTTAGGGACAGGGGGCCACAATGAGCAGTTCTTC,.,TRBD1,TRBJ2-1,TRBV7-2
CASSETVAGNQPQHF,TGTGCCAGCAGTGAAACCGTGGCAGGCAATCAGCCCCAGCATTTT,.,.,TRBJ1-5,TRBV6-1
CASSYRDSYNEQFF,TGTGCCAGCAGCTATCGGGACTCCTACAATGAGCAGTTCTTC,.,.,TRBJ2-1,TRBV7-2
CASSSGGRGSNTEAFF,TGTGCCAGCAGCTCCGGGGGTCGGGGGAGTAACACTGAAGCTTTCTTT,.,.,TRBJ1-1,TRBV7-2
CASSGGNEQFF,TGTGCCAGCAGCGGAGGGAATGAGCAGTTCTTC,once,.,TRBJ2-1,TRBV11-2
CASSPTPRAGILGQPQHF,TGTGCCAGCAGTCCCACCCCACGGGCGGGGATCTTAGGGCAGCCCCAGCATTTT,.,.,TRBJ1-5,TRBV27